These 29 T cell receptor beta chains were sequenced from one sample in a study of regulatory T cells in long-lasting Graves disease. Specified time point: persistent/refractory GD, antithyroid drugs over 5 years with positive TRAb. Scientists built the TCR library using RNA that was extracted from PBMCs. With iRepertoire HTBI primers and Arm-PCR of CDR3 regions, TCR beta libraries were built. MiXCR was run by TCRdb on the multiplex PCR reads, yielding one entry per CDR3 protein. Of 400,000 to 500,000 distinct CDR3 sequences in the sample, around a fifth were seen once. Here the sequenced sample was peripheral blood mononuclear cells (PBMCs), taken when the disease was refractory, from a patient treated with antithyroid drugs. The receptors stem from a female donor with Graves disease.

On this clonotype: This may come from a read error, since a much larger clone is one base off. CDR3 DNA sequence: TGTGCCAGCAGATCGGACACTGAAGCTTTCTTT. This gives the protein CASRSDTEAFF. The chain uses TRBV6-1 and TRBJ1-1; D is unresolved. The CDR3 is made up of 11 amino acids. Between the trimmed V and J ends, which lost 6 bases and 3 bases, there was a span of 5 bases. Germline V CDR1 and CDR2: MNHNS, SASEGT.

This clonotype has a handful of counts. A far larger clone is a single base away, which makes a read error likely. The chain recombines TRBV7-9 with TRBJ1-1; D remains ambiguous. This CDR3 is 12 amino acids long. Germline values: CDR1 SEHNR, CDR2 FQNEAQ (reference sequence). Trimming removed 5 bases from V and 1 base from J, with 5 bases in between. CDR3 sequence reads: CASSRANTEAFF. Written as DNA, the CDR3 is TGTGCCAGCAGCCGGGCGAACACTGAAGCTTTCTTT.

In its sample, this clonotype was seen a few times. The chain couples TRBV5-1 to TRBJ2-1; D perhaps matches TRBD2 (6 bases). This CDR3 spans 15 amino acids. Germline V lookup: CDR1 SGHRS, CDR2 YFSETQ. Trimming pared 2 bases from V and 6 bases from J, leaving 15 bases between. This chain's CDR3 is CASSLGGNSANEQFF. CDR3 in DNA: TGCGCCAGCAGCTTAGGAGGGAACAGTGCCAATGAGCAGTTCTTC.

This clonotype was observed many times. V is TRBV20-1 and J is TRBJ1-2, with D unresolved. The CDR3 length is 13 residues. The germline gives CDR1 DFQATT, CDR2 SNEGSKA (reference sequence). The V gene lost 0 bases and the J gene lost 7 bases, with 12 bases spanning the gap. The CDR3 DNA follows: TGCAGTGCTAGAGATCCATCCCGCATTGGCTACACCTTC. It translates to CSARDPSRIGYTF.

This clonotype was recorded many times. The chain has TRBV27 and TRBJ2-7; D perhaps matches TRBD1 (5 bases). The CDR3 is 14 amino acids. Trimming pared 5 bases from V and 6 bases from J, leaving 17 bases between. From germline, CDR1 is MNHEY and CDR2 SMNVEV (reference sequence). The CDR3 nucleotides are TGTGCCAGCAGTCAAGACTCGGACATGATCGAGCAGTACTTC. Protein: CASSQDSDMIEQYF.

The table lists this clonotype with many counts. The rearrangement uses TRBV2 and TRBJ2-4; TRBD2 aligns across 8 bases. The V segment lost 4 bases and the J segment 3 bases; nucleotides outside the gene matches: 8. The CDR3 spans 16 residues. Germline V gene sequence: CDR1 SNHLY, CDR2 FYNNEI. The CDR3 nucleotides are TGTGCCAGCAGTGCCTTTCCACGGGAGGGCAAAAACATTCAGTACTTC. Residues: CASSAFPREGKNIQYF. The full variable domain, completed using reference TRBV2 and TRBJ2-4, is EPEVTQTPSHQVTQMGQEVILRCVPISNHLYFYWYRQILGQKVEFLVSFYNNEISEKSEIFDDQFSVERPDGSNFTLKIRSTKLEDSAMYFCASSAFPREGKNIQYFGAGTRLSVL.

In its sample, this clonotype was seen many times. The chain is built from TRBV6-1 and TRBJ1-1; maybe TRBD1 (5 bases). V lost 0 bases, J lost 5 bases, and 13 bases lay in between. Germline CDR1 MNHNS, CDR2 SASEGT. This CDR3 is 15 amino acids long. For the CDR3, the DNA is TGTGCCAGCAGTGAAGCCCAGGGAGGAAGGACTGAAGCTTTCTTT. This sequence encodes CASSEAQGGRTEAFF.

This clonotype came up many times. The rearrangement joins TRBV11-2 to TRBJ1-2; D is possibly TRBD1 (5 bases). V lost 5 bases and J lost 3, with 13 bases in between. This CDR3 contains 14 residues. CDR1 and CDR2 (germline): SGHAT, FQNNGV. In DNA form, the CDR3 reads TGTGCCAGCAGCCTCGGGTCGGGGCACTATGGCTACACCTTC. Translation gives CASSLGSGHYGYTF.

This clonotype was counted many times. The chain combines TRBV12-3 or TRBV12-4 with TRBJ2-5; D is ambiguous. The V end lost 6 bases, the J end lost 1 base, and 12 bases lay between the germline ends. The CDR3 has 14 amino acids. The CDR3 DNA follows: TGTGCCAGCAGCCCCCAGGTCTTCCAAGAGACCCAGTACTTC. This translates into CASSPQVFQETQYF.

This chain uses TRBV30 with TRBJ1-5, with D perhaps TRBD1 (5 bases). V was cut by 3 bases and J by 3 bases, with 12 bases left in between. CDR1 is GTSNPN, CDR2 SVGIG, per germline (reference sequence). This CDR3 is built from 14 residues. Here the CDR3 reads CAWSLGRINQPQHF. CDR3 sequence (DNA): TGTGCCTGGAGCCTGGGACGGATCAATCAGCCCCAGCATTTT.

To note about this clonotype: This sequence may be a read error, since a much larger clone differs from it by one base. The chain joins TRBV12-3 or TRBV12-4 to TRBJ1-5; D unresolved. This CDR3 has 12 residues. The CDR3 region has the DNA TGTGCCAACAGTGCCGTTAATCAGCCCCAGCATTTT. Translated, it gives CANSAVNQPQHF.

This clonotype appeared a few times. This chain uses TRBV6-2 or TRBV6-3 with TRBJ2-1; D gene ambiguous. Trimming took off 4 bases at V and 0 bases at J, with 10 bases between the two ends. This CDR3 contains 15 residues. Germline CDR1 and CDR2: MNHEY and SVGEGT. The CDR3 loop reads CASSFTASSYNEQFF. In DNA, the CDR3 is TGTGCCAGCAGTTTCACGGCTAGCTCCTACAATGAGCAGTTCTTC.

This clonotype was seen at least ten times. The gene calls are TRBV7-2 and TRBJ2-6; TRBD1 is a possible D gene (6 bases). Germline CDR1 is SGHTA and CDR2 is FQGNSA. The CDR3 covers 15 residues. V lost 3 bases and J lost 2, with 8 bases in between. In nucleotides, the CDR3 is TGTGCCAGCAGCTTCGGGACAACTGGGGCCAACGTCCTGACTTTC. Its translation is CASSFGTTGANVLTF.

On this clonotype: A much larger clonotype is one base distant, so this may be a read error. The CDR3 DNA is TGTGCCAGCAGTTACGCGGGACAGGCATCCTATGGCTACACCTTC. Protein sequence: CASSYAGQASYGYTF. This chain joins TRBV2 and TRBJ1-2, with 8 bases identical to TRBD1. Trimming cost V 5 bases and J 4 bases; bases outside gene matches: 9. This CDR3 has 15 residues. Germline V gene data show CDR1 as SNHLY and CDR2 as FYNNEI.

The sample holds a few counts of this clonotype. The V gene is TRBV12-3 or TRBV12-4, the J gene TRBJ2-2, with TRBD2 matching 9 bases. V gave up 3 bases and J gave up 5 bases; unmatched junction bases: 4. The CDR3 is made up of 15 amino acids. In DNA form, the CDR3 reads TGTGCCAGCAGTTTCCGCGGGGGGGTGACCGGGGAGCTGTTTTTT. Translated: CASSFRGGVTGELFF.

On this clonotype itself: This sequence may be a read error, since a much larger clone differs from it by one base. The genes are TRBV6-2 or TRBV6-3 and TRBJ2-5; 7 nucleotides agree with TRBD2. Trimming cost V 6 bases and J 4 bases; bases outside gene matches: 11. This CDR3 comprises 15 residues. The germline V gene has CDR1 MNHEY and CDR2 SVGEGT. CDR3: CASSSGLGAPETQYF. The CDR3 DNA reads TGTGCCAGCAGCTCCGGACTAGGGGCCCCAGAGACCCAGTACTTC.

In this sample, this clonotype turned up a few times. The chain combines TRBV6-5 with TRBJ1-5; D is ambiguous. The CDR3 is 15 residues long. Per the germline V gene, CDR1 is MNHEY and CDR2 is SVGAGI. With 1 base removed from V and 5 bases from J, the gap between germline ends came to 12 bases. CDR3 nucleotides: TGTGCCAGCAGTTACTGGTTAACTGTCGATCAGCCCCAGCATTTT. Protein product: CASSYWLTVDQPQHF.

This clonotype was observed at least ten times. The J gene is TRBJ1-1, the V gene TRBV5-1, with 7 nucleotides matching TRBD1. The CDR3 is 16 amino acids. Losses at the gene ends were 0 bases for V and 4 bases for J; bases not matched to a gene: 9. CDR1 is SGHRS, CDR2 YFSETQ, per germline. CDR3 in amino acids: CASSLAGQGGITEAFF. The CDR3 bases are TGCGCCAGCAGCTTGGCCGGTCAAGGGGGCATCACTGAAGCTTTCTTT.

The rearrangement links TRBV11-1 to TRBJ2-1; D might be TRBD1 (5 bases). Deletions cut 3 bases from V and 0 bases from J, with 12 bases between. The CDR3 is 16 amino acids. CDR1 is SGHAT, CDR2 FQDESV, per germline (reference sequence). In DNA, the CDR3 is TGTGCCAGCAGCTTTGATAGGGGCAGCTCCTACAATGAGCAGTTCTTC. Protein sequence: CASSFDRGSSYNEQFF.

The chain links TRBV10-3 to TRBJ2-3; D gene uncertain. The germline CDR1 and CDR2 sequences are ENHRY and SYGVKD. V was clipped by 0 bases and J by 4 bases, with 8 bases between them. The CDR3 has 14 residues. The CDR3, as DNA: TGTGCCATCAGTGAGTCTCCAGCAGCAGATACGCAGTATTTT. Translating it yields CAISESPAADTQYF.

This clonotype was detected a few times. The DNA of the CDR3 is TGTGCCAGCACCCGCCCGGATAGACAGCCCCAGCATTTT. Residues: CASTRPDRQPQHF. The V and J genes are TRBV6-2 or TRBV6-3 and TRBJ1-5, with unresolved D. This CDR3 spans 13 amino acids. The germline V gene has CDR1 MNHEY and CDR2 SVGEGT. Trimming removed 7 bases at V and 7 bases at J, with 14 bases between.

This clonotype was counted a few times. The V call is TRBV20-1, the J call TRBJ1-2, with D possibly being TRBD1 (6 bases). CDR1 is DFQATT and CDR2 is SNEGSKA in the germline V gene (reference sequence). V was trimmed by 3 bases and J by 0 bases, leaving 14 bases between them. This CDR3 spans 15 amino acids. As DNA, the CDR3 is TGCAGTGCTAGCACCGGCAGGGGCACTAACTATGGCTACACCTTC. It specifies CSASTGRGTNYGYTF.

This clonotype appeared a few times. The chain carries TRBV11-2 and TRBJ1-2, with D possibly matching TRBD1 (5 bases). The CDR3 is 16 amino acids. V was pared by 5 bases and J by 1 base, with 17 bases between. Germline V gene data show CDR1 as SGHAT and CDR2 as FQNNGV. The CDR3 reads CASSPRPSDSNYGYTF. The CDR3 DNA reads as TGTGCCAGCAGCCCTAGGCCCTCTGACAGTAACTATGGCTACACCTTC.

The chain employs TRBV7-2 and TRBJ1-3; D remains ambiguous. V dropped 5 bases and J dropped 0 bases, with 11 bases sitting between them. The CDR3 is 15 residues long. Germline loops: CDR1 SGHTA, CDR2 FQGNSA. The CDR3, as DNA: TGTGCCAGCAGCCCGAATCTCCTCTCTGGAAACACCATATATTTT. The encoded protein is CASSPNLLSGNTIYF.

This clonotype showed up just a few times. This chain uses TRBV20-1 with TRBJ2-7; D might be TRBD1 or TRBD2, each matching 5 bases. The germline CDR1 and CDR2 sequences are DFQATT and SNEGSKA (reference sequence). The CDR3 contains 15 residues. The germline V and J ends were trimmed by 3 bases and 2 bases, with 17 bases remaining between them. Here the CDR3 reads CSASPMTGPTYEQYF. The CDR3 nucleotides are TGCAGTGCTAGCCCCATGACGGGACCCACCTACGAGCAGTACTTC.

CDR3: CASSPQVAGVLFDTGELFF. CDR3 coding DNA: TGTGCCAGCAGCCCCCAAGTAGCGGGAGTGCTCTTCGACACCGGGGAGCTGTTTTTT. V usage is TRBV12-3 or TRBV12-4 and J usage is TRBJ2-2, with 9 bases lining up with TRBD2. J lost 3 bases, V lost 6 bases, and 17 bases had no gene match. CDR3 length equals 19 residues.

This clonotype was seen at least ten times. This rearrangement joins TRBV11-3 to TRBJ2-5; possibly TRBD2 for D (5 bases). The germline V gene has CDR1 SGHNT and CDR2 YENEEA. The CDR3 covers 14 residues. V gave up 5 bases and J gave up 2 bases, with 12 bases separating them. CDR3 DNA: TGTGCCAGCAGCACGGGATTCCAACAAGAGACCCAGTACTTC. The encoded protein is CASSTGFQQETQYF.

J is TRBJ1-1 and V is TRBV28; 7 nucleotides align to TRBD1. Germline-derived CDR1 and CDR2 are MDHEN and SYDVKM. The CDR3 spans 15 residues. V shed 7 bases and J 0 bases; nucleotides not matched to a gene: 8. CDR3 sequence: CASITPGQLNTEAFF. The CDR3, as DNA: TGTGCCAGCATCACTCCGGGACAGTTGAACACTGAAGCTTTCTTT.

The CDR3 protein is CASSTNREWAKNIQYF. CDR3 nucleotides: TGCGCCAGCAGCACGAACAGGGAATGGGCCAAAAACATTCAGTACTTC. This chain connects TRBV5-1 to TRBJ2-4; perhaps TRBD1 as D (6 bases). V was cut by 4 bases and J by 1 base, with 15 bases left in between. CDR3 length equals 16 residues. Germline V CDR1 and CDR2: SGHRS, YFSETQ.